This entry lists 14 T cell receptor beta chains sequenced from one sample in a study of T cell repertoires in cytomegalovirus infection. MiXCR, run by TCRdb on the reads, gives a single entry per CDR3 protein. The data show around 300,000 distinct CDR3 sequences, around 20% seen once. The antigens these receptors bind are not known. The material sequenced was cultured PBMCs, taken from culture after CMV antigen stimulation. The receptors stem from a human donor in good health (CMV status not recorded). Some clones in this sample may be carry-over from other donors' samples.

The chain joins TRBV11-2 to TRBJ2-1; 8 bases fit TRBD2. This CDR3 comprises 16 residues. V lost 5 bases, J lost 9 bases, and 15 bases stayed unmatched. The germline gives CDR1 SGHAT, CDR2 FQNNGV. This CDR3 reads CASSPQGLVPGREQFF. DNA of the CDR3: TGTGCCAGCAGCCCCCAGGGACTAGTACCGGGGCGTGAGCAGTTCTTC.

The V call is TRBV4-3, the J call TRBJ2-1; 12 bases align to TRBD1. This CDR3 contains 15 residues. Losses at the gene ends were 1 base for V and 9 bases for J; bases not matched to a gene: 4. CDR1 is LGHNA, CDR2 YSLEER, per germline. The CDR3 DNA follows: TGCGCCAGCAGCCAAGCGGGACAGGGGGCGCGTGAGCAGTTCTTC. It encodes CASSQAGQGAREQFF.

This clonotype was seen at least ten times. The chain couples TRBV6-2 or TRBV6-3 to TRBJ2-5; 11 bases agree with TRBD2. With 4 bases clipped from V and 5 bases from J, the junction kept 9 bases outside the gene matches. CDR3 length: 16 amino acids. Germline V gene data show CDR1 as MNHEY and CDR2 as SVGEGT. The chain's CDR3 is CASSSETSGTRETQYF. The CDR3 DNA is TGTGCCAGCAGTTCCGAGACTAGCGGGACTCGTGAGACCCAGTACTTC.

J is TRBJ1-1 and V is TRBV6-5, with D unclear. V lost 0 bases and J lost 6, with 20 bases in between. The CDR3 sequence is 17 residues long. The germline V gene encodes CDR1 MNHEY and CDR2 SVGAGI. CDR3 amino acids: CASSYSLQPLNGAEAFF. CDR3 in DNA: TGTGCCAGCAGTTACTCACTCCAGCCCCTTAATGGCGCTGAAGCTTTCTTT.

Many counts were recorded for this clonotype. The chain is built from TRBV12-3 or TRBV12-4 and TRBJ2-1, with D tentatively TRBD1 (5 bases). The CDR3 spans 13 residues. The ends were cut back, 6 bases at V and 7 bases at J, with 13 bases in the middle. DNA of the CDR3: TGTGCCAGCAGCCGCAAGAAGGGGAATGAGCAGTTCTTC. As protein: CASSRKKGNEQFF.

This clonotype was found many times. V is TRBV7-2 and J is TRBJ2-6, with 7 bases that match TRBD1. CDR3 size: 17 residues. Trimming at V came to 5 bases and at J to 0 bases, leaving 7 bases not matched to a gene. Per the germline V gene, CDR1 is SGHTA and CDR2 is FQGNSA. CDR3 region: CASSRGQFFSGANVLTF. The DNA of the CDR3 is TGTGCCAGCAGCCGGGGACAGTTTTTCTCTGGGGCCAACGTCCTGACTTTC. Full variable domain (outside the CDR3, taken from reference TRBV7-2 and TRBJ2-6): GAGVSQSPSNKVTEKGKDVELRCDPISGHTALYWYRQSLGQGLEFLIYFQGNSAPDKSGLPSDRFSAERTGGSVSTLTIQRTQQEDSAVYLCASSRGQFFSGANVLTFGAGSRLTVL.

This clonotype was observed at least ten times. The V gene is TRBV12-3 or TRBV12-4, the J gene TRBJ1-1, with a weak D call TRBD1 (5 bases). This CDR3 is 14 amino acids long. The V and J ends lost 3 bases and 4 bases respectively, with 12 bases between them. The CDR3 region is CASSFPQASTEAFF. Here the CDR3 DNA reads TGTGCCAGCAGTTTTCCACAGGCAAGCACTGAAGCTTTCTTT.

This clonotype was recorded at least ten times. This chain joins TRBV7-6 and TRBJ2-2; 13 nucleotides match TRBD2. After removal of 4 bases from V and 0 bases from J, the junction contained 14 bases not matched to a gene. CDR1 SGHVS and CDR2 FNYEAQ come from the germline V gene. The CDR3 loop spans 21 amino acids. The CDR3 sequence: CASSSNIGVGLAGANTGELFF. The CDR3 DNA follows: TGTGCCAGCAGCTCCAACATTGGGGTCGGACTAGCGGGAGCGAACACCGGGGAGCTGTTTTTT.

This clonotype was seen ten or more times. The chain combines TRBV7-9 with TRBJ1-2, with 7 bases fitting TRBD1. CDR3 length equals 12 residues. V lost 5 bases to trimming and J lost 6 bases; unmatched junction nucleotides: 3. Per germline, CDR1 SEHNR and CDR2 FQNEAQ (reference sequence). As DNA, the CDR3 is TGTGCCAGCAGCCCTCAGGGGGATGGCTACACCTTC. As protein: CASSPQGDGYTF. The full variable domain, rest sourced from reference TRBV7-9 and TRBJ1-2, is DTGVSQNPRHKITKRGQNVTFRCDPISEHNRLYWYRQTLGQGPEFLTYFQNEAQLEKSRLLSDRFSAERPKGSFSTLEIQRTEQGDSAMYLCASSPQGDGYTFGSGTRLTVV.

V gene TRBV7-2 combines with J gene TRBJ2-3; D is undetermined. The germline CDR1 and CDR2 sequences are SGHTA and FQGNSA. V lost 6 bases, J lost 2 bases, and 15 bases lay in between. The CDR3 has 15 residues. Here the CDR3 reads CASSRGGPITDTQYF. Written as DNA, the CDR3 is TGTGCCAGCAGTCGCGGTGGACCGATCACAGATACGCAGTATTTT.

At least ten counts were recorded for this clonotype. The V call is TRBV7-9, the J call TRBJ2-5; D tentatively fits TRBD1 or TRBD2 (5 bases each). The CDR3 runs 16 residues. Germline V gives CDR1 SEHNR, CDR2 FQNEAQ (reference sequence). Trimming cost V 0 bases and J 5 bases, with 16 bases left between them. CDR3 coding DNA: TGTGCCAGCAGCTTAGCGGGACGTCAATTAGAGGAGACCCAGTACTTC. As protein: CASSLAGRQLEETQYF.

This clonotype has only a few counts. The chain recombines TRBV29-1 with TRBJ2-1; D may match TRBD1 or TRBD2 (5 bases each). V was pared by 7 bases and J by 2 bases, with 15 bases between. In germline, CDR1 is SQVTM, CDR2 ANQGSEA. The CDR3 extends over 14 amino acids. This CDR3 is CSGGSGTAYNEQFF. The CDR3 bases are TGCAGCGGGGGTTCAGGGACGGCCTACAATGAGCAGTTCTTC.

The chain carries TRBV12-3 or TRBV12-4 and TRBJ2-2; 10 bases match TRBD2. After removal of 6 bases from V and 3 bases from J, the junction contained 7 bases not matched to a gene. There are 16 residues in the CDR3. In DNA, the CDR3 is TGTGCCAGCAGCCGAAGCGGGAGGGCCTACACCGGGGAGCTGTTTTTT. It specifies CASSRSGRAYTGELFF.

The V and J genes are TRBV4-1 and TRBJ1-6, with TRBD1 identical over 7 bases. The germline V gene has CDR1 MGHRA and CDR2 YSYEKL. The CDR3 contains 17 residues. V shed 1 base, J shed 3 bases, and the junction held 6 bases outside the gene matches. The CDR3 sequence: CASSQASDRDYNSPLHF. The DNA of the CDR3 is TGCGCCAGCAGCCAAGCCTCCGACAGGGACTATAATTCACCCCTCCACTTT.